These 24 T cell receptor beta chains were all obtained from the same sample, sequenced in a study of identical twins. TCRdb processed the 5' RACE reads anew with MiXCR; each CDR3 protein has one entry. The table lists nearly 650,000 distinct CDR3 sequences, around 7.5% of them singletons. These data also formed part of another study, on yellow fever vaccine responses in identical twins.

Sequences were obtained from PBMCs. These receptors came from a woman aged 18-29 years in good health.

The gene calls are TRBV24-1 and TRBJ2-3, with D hard to call. V lost 4 bases and J lost 5, with 9 bases in between. Germline CDR1 and CDR2: KGHDR and SFDVKD. The CDR3 length is 13 residues. This CDR3 reads CATSERWKDTQYF. The CDR3 DNA is TGTGCCACCAGTGAGAGGTGGAAAGATACGCAGTATTTT.

The CDR3 coding sequence is TGCGCCAGCAGCCAGGAACCGACCCTATCCTACAATGAGCAGTTCTTC. It encodes CASSQEPTLSYNEQFF. This chain links TRBV4-1 with TRBJ2-1; no definite D call. Trimming shortened V by 3 bases and J by 1 base, and 13 bases separated the two germline ends. Germline lookup yields CDR1 MGHRA and CDR2 YSYEKL. This CDR3 comprises 16 residues.

This clonotype showed up many times. The chain employs TRBV28 and TRBJ2-1, with TRBD2 matching 13 bases. V shed 4 bases, J shed 2 bases, and the junction held 5 bases outside the gene matches. CDR1 MDHEN and CDR2 SYDVKM come from the germline V gene. The CDR3 loop spans 17 amino acids. Written as DNA, the CDR3 is TGTGCCAGCAGTTCCCTGGGACTAGCGGGGACCTACAATGAGCAGTTCTTC. It translates to CASSSLGLAGTYNEQFF. The entire variable domain, with the rest obtained from reference TRBV28 and TRBJ2-1, is as follows: DVKVTQSSRYLVKRTGEKVFLECVQDMDHENMFWYRQDPGLGLRLIYFSYDVKMKEKGDIPEGYSVSREKKERFSLILESASTNQTSMYLCASSSLGLAGTYNEQFFGPGTRLTVL.

CDR3 residues: CSGTGAGDGYTF. The CDR3 nucleotides read TGCAGTGGTACAGGGGCCGGAGATGGCTACACCTTC. The chain is built from TRBV20-1 and TRBJ1-2; 7 bases align to TRBD1. The V segment lost 7 bases and the J segment 6 bases; nucleotides outside the gene matches: 8. Germline V lookup: CDR1 DFQATT, CDR2 SNEGSKA (reference sequence). This CDR3 has 12 residues.

This clonotype was seen a handful of times. In DNA, the CDR3 is TGTGCCAGCAGCTTGGGGTCTAGCGGGAGTCTCTCCTACGAGCAGTACTTC. It codes for CASSLGSSGSLSYEQYF. The J gene is TRBJ2-7, the V gene TRBV5-6; 10 bases are a match to TRBD2. From germline, CDR1 is SGHDT and CDR2 YYEEEE. J lost 0 bases, V lost 0 bases, and 6 bases had no gene match. This CDR3 spans 17 amino acids.

The J gene is TRBJ1-1, the V gene TRBV10-3; the match to TRBD1 covers 8 bases. This CDR3 contains 15 residues. After removal of 2 bases from V and 3 bases from J, the junction contained 5 bases not matched to a gene. Germline loops: CDR1 ENHRY, CDR2 SYGVKD. The chain's CDR3 is CAISERTGKYTEAFF. CDR3 nucleotide sequence: TGTGCCATCAGTGAGAGGACAGGGAAATACACTGAAGCTTTCTTT.

This clonotype was seen more than once but under ten times. The V and J genes are TRBV5-1 and TRBJ1-4; D ambiguous. The CDR3 is 15 residues long. Trimming stripped 3 bases from V and 7 bases from J, with 16 bases between. Germline V gives CDR1 SGHRS, CDR2 YFSETQ. In nucleotides, the CDR3 is TGCGCCAGCAGCTCCAACCCTAGCGGCGGTGAAAAACTGTTTTTT. Translation: CASSSNPSGGEKLFF. The full variable domain, rest sourced from reference TRBV5-1 and TRBJ1-4, is KAGVTQTPRYLIKTRGQQVTLSCSPISGHRSVSWYQQTPGQGLQFLFEYFSETQRNKGNFPGRFSGRQFSNSRSEMNVSTLELGDSALYLCASSSNPSGGEKLFFGSGTQLSVL.

This clonotype has a count of ten or more. Compared with germline, one end of the junction differs, possibly owing to a read error. The chain recombines TRBV2 with TRBJ2-1, with TRBD2 matching over 11 bases. CDR3 length: 13 residues. Germline loops: CDR1 SNHLY, CDR2 FYNNEI. CDR3: CATSGLAGLEQFF. CDR3 nucleotides: TGTGCCACCAGTGGACTAGCGGGCCTCGAGCAGTTCTTC.

This clonotype turned up a few times. This sequence joins TRBV2 and TRBJ2-1, with D perhaps matching TRBD1 (5 bases). Germline loops: CDR1 SNHLY, CDR2 FYNNEI. Trimming left V 6 bases short and J 4 bases short, with 13 bases between. This CDR3 contains 14 residues. The CDR3 loop is CASRQDIWYNEQFF. Here the CDR3 DNA reads TGTGCCAGCAGACAGGACATTTGGTACAATGAGCAGTTCTTC.

This clonotype was picked up a small number of times. The chain is built from TRBV5-1 and TRBJ2-1, with D possibly matching TRBD1 (5 bases). The germline CDR1 and CDR2 sequences are SGHRS and YFSETQ. V lost 0 bases and J lost 7, with 14 bases in between. The CDR3 covers 15 residues. CDR3 region: CASSLAGLVGNEQFF. CDR3 nucleotide sequence: TGCGCCAGCAGCTTGGCAGGGTTAGTAGGTAATGAGCAGTTCTTC. Full variable domain (remainder filled in from reference TRBV5-1 and TRBJ2-1): KAGVTQTPRYLIKTRGQQVTLSCSPISGHRSVSWYQQTPGQGLQFLFEYFSETQRNKGNFPGRFSGRQFSNSRSEMNVSTLELGDSALYLCASSLAGLVGNEQFFGPGTRLTVL.

This clonotype was observed many times. This sequence joins TRBV7-9 and TRBJ1-1, with TRBD1 matching 9 bases. There are 17 residues in the CDR3. Trimming removed 2 bases from V and 2 bases from J; junction bases left unmatched: 9. The germline gives CDR1 SEHNR, CDR2 FQNEAQ (reference sequence). CDR3 loop: CASSLTGGDRENTEAFF. The CDR3 DNA sequence: TGTGCCAGCAGCTTAACCGGCGGGGACAGGGAAAACACTGAAGCTTTCTTT.

This clonotype has only a few counts. This sequence joins TRBV13 and TRBJ1-1; D possibly corresponds to TRBD1 (5 bases). CDR3 length: 17 residues. Trimming took 0 bases from V and 4 from J, leaving 18 bases between them. Germline V lookup: CDR1 PRHDT, CDR2 FYEKMQ (reference sequence). The CDR3 region has the DNA TGTGCCAGCAGCTTAGGGGGGCCGGGCAAGGCGCGCACTGAAGCTTTCTTT. Residues: CASSLGGPGKARTEAFF. The full variable domain, in which reference TRBV13 and TRBJ1-1 provide the parts outside the CDR3, is AAGVIQSPRHLIKEKRETATLKCYPIPRHDTVYWYQQGPGQDPQFLISFYEKMQSDKGSIPDRFSAQQFSDYHSELNMSSLELGDSALYFCASSLGGPGKARTEAFFGQGTRLTVV.

This clonotype has a count of ten or more. This chain links TRBV20-1 with TRBJ2-7; no clear D. Germline CDR1 is DFQATT and CDR2 is SNEGSKA (reference sequence). Trimming stripped 0 bases from V and 5 bases from J, with 8 bases between. The CDR3 totals 12 residues. The CDR3 protein is CSARDHRDEQYV. In DNA, the CDR3 is TGCAGTGCTAGAGATCACCGGGACGAGCAGTACGTC.

This clonotype showed up many times. The chain couples TRBV5-1 to TRBJ2-2; tentatively, D is TRBD1 (5 bases). Germline values: CDR1 SGHRS, CDR2 YFSETQ. This CDR3 has 16 amino acids. Trimming pared 0 bases from V and 1 base from J, leaving 10 bases between. In DNA, the CDR3 is TGCGCCAGCAGCTTGGCCGTGGGGCGGAACACCGGGGAGCTGTTTTTT. Protein: CASSLAVGRNTGELFF.

This chain connects TRBV11-2 to TRBJ2-5, with D tentatively TRBD2 (7 bases). Germline V CDR1 and CDR2: SGHAT, FQNNGV. This CDR3 contains 16 residues. V lost 2 bases and J 2 bases, leaving 15 bases between the germline ends. Here the CDR3 reads CASSLRGGGVQETQYF. CDR3 nucleotide sequence: TGTGCCAGCAGCTTAAGGGGGGGGGGTGTGCAAGAGACCCAGTACTTC.

This clonotype came up many times. The chain is built from TRBV5-1 and TRBJ2-7, with D possibly called TRBD1 or TRBD2 (5 bases each). V lost 4 bases, J lost 3 bases, and 14 bases lay in between. Germline CDR1 SGHRS, CDR2 YFSETQ. The CDR3 has 14 amino acids. CDR3 region: CASSAYVGDYEQYF. The CDR3 nucleotides are TGCGCCAGCAGCGCCTACGTGGGGGACTACGAGCAGTACTTC.

This clonotype was counted once. This sequence joins TRBV29-1 and TRBJ2-1, with TRBD1 matching over 9 bases. Unmatched junction bases numbered 10, after V lost 1 base and J lost 9 bases. Germline lookup yields CDR1 SQVTM and CDR2 ANQGSEA. The CDR3 extends over 15 amino acids. CDR3 DNA sequence: TGCAGCGTTGAAGGGCGGACAGGGGTCGGGAGTGAGCAGTTCTTC. Amino acids: CSVEGRTGVGSEQFF.

V usage is TRBV12-3 or TRBV12-4 and J usage is TRBJ1-5; D gene ambiguous. This CDR3 comprises 16 residues. Trimming took 4 bases from V and 0 from J, leaving 13 bases between them. The CDR3 DNA reads as TGTGCCAGCAGTTCCTATGGGTACCCTAGCAATCAGCCCCAGCATTTT. This encodes CASSSYGYPSNQPQHF.

The chain carries TRBV20-1 and TRBJ2-3; a possible D gene is TRBD2 (5 bases). CDR1 and CDR2 (germline): DFQATT, SNEGSKA (reference sequence). The CDR3 length is 12 residues. Here the CDR3 DNA reads TGCAGCGCCCCGGAGGTAACAGATACGCAGTATTTT. This codes for CSAPEVTDTQYF.

This chain uses TRBV7-6 with TRBJ2-3; weak D call: TRBD2 (5 bases). With 0 bases removed from V and 6 bases from J, the gap between germline ends came to 16 bases. The CDR3 loop spans 16 amino acids. Germline V CDR1 and CDR2: SGHVS, FNYEAQ. CDR3 amino acids: CASSLAGSAEGDTQYF. CDR3 coding DNA: TGTGCCAGCAGCTTAGCCGGTAGCGCCGAAGGGGATACGCAGTATTTT. Together with reference TRBV7-6 and TRBJ2-3, the CDR3 gives the full variable domain: GAGVSQSPRYKVTKRGQDVALRCDPISGHVSLYWYRQALGQGPEFLTYFNYEAQQDKSGLPNDRFSAERPEGSISTLTIQRTEQRDSAMYRCASSLAGSAEGDTQYFGPGTRLTVL.

This clonotype was seen only a few times. The chain combines TRBV20-1 with TRBJ1-4; D gene ambiguous. Germline loops: CDR1 DFQATT, CDR2 SNEGSKA (reference sequence). The ends were cut back, 6 bases at V and 7 bases at J, with 9 bases in the middle. The CDR3 runs 11 residues. CDR3 sequence reads: CSARPGEKLFF. The CDR3 nucleotides are TGCAGTGCACGGCCCGGTGAAAAACTGTTTTTT.

This clonotype was seen repeatedly, ten times or more. This chain links TRBV20-1 with TRBJ1-2, with unresolved D. V was trimmed by 5 bases and J by 5 bases, leaving 21 bases between them. In germline, CDR1 is DFQATT, CDR2 SNEGSKA (reference sequence). The CDR3 is 15 amino acids. The CDR3 here is CSARSSGNILYGYTF. The CDR3 DNA follows: TGCAGTGCTCGCTCCTCCGGGAATATACTTTATGGCTACACCTTC.

The genes are TRBV5-1 and TRBJ2-7; D remains unclear. The germline V gene encodes CDR1 SGHRS and CDR2 YFSETQ. CDR3 size: 11 residues. Between the trimmed V and J ends, which lost 6 bases and 6 bases, there was a span of 10 bases. CDR3 in DNA: TGCGCCAGCACCGGATCTGGCGAGCAGTACTTC. As protein: CASTGSGEQYF.

This clonotype occurred a few times. This chain joins TRBV28 and TRBJ1-5, with D uncertain. CDR1 is MDHEN, CDR2 SYDVKM, per germline. Trimming pared 4 bases from V and 0 bases from J, leaving 16 bases between. This CDR3 is 17 amino acids long. CDR3 protein: CASSSAVYRYSNQPQHF. CDR3 sequence (DNA): TGTGCCAGCAGTTCAGCCGTCTACCGTTATAGCAATCAGCCCCAGCATTTT.